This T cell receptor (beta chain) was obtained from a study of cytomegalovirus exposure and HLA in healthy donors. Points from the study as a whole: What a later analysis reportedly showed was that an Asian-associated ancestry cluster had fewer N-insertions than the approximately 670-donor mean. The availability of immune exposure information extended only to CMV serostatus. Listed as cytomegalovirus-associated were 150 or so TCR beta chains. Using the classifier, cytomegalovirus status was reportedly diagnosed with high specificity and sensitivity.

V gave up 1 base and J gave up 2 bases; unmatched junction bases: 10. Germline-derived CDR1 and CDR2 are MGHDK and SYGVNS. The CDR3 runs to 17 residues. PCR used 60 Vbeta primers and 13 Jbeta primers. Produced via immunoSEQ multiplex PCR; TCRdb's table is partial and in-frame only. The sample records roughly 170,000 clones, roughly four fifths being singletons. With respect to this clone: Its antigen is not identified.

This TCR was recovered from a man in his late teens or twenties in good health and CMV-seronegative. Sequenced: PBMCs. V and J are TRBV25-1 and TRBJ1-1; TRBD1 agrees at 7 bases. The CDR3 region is CASSEFEGARFNTEAFF. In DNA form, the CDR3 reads TGTGCCAGCAGTGAATTCGAGGGGGCGAGGTTTAACACTGAAGCTTTCTTT.